This entry is about one T cell receptor beta chain. The ends lost 2 bases at V and 7 bases at J; junction bases unmatched: 6. Germline V gene lookup returns CDR1 SEHNR and CDR2 FQNEAQ (reference sequence). The CDR3 runs 15 residues. The record originates from a study of blood T cell repertoires in COVID-19. For the study at large: Samples came from the United States, Italy and Spain, spanning acute and convalescent COVID-19. The cDNA or gDNA used as material had been derived from T cells, B-cell-depleted T cells, or PBMCs.

How the authors handled the data: Estimation of nucleated cell counts was performed using reference gene primer amplification. Profiling relied on immunoSEQ multiplex PCR, and the TCRdb table lists in-frame clones only, not all of them. The V and J calls and clone size come from that table; D and trimming were worked out from the DNA. In the table there are some 120,000 clones, 70% to 90% of which are singletons. The source is a man aged 55 to 70 with acute or convalescent COVID-19. Material: peripheral blood. V gene TRBV7-9 combines with J gene TRBJ2-7; 12 bases align to TRBD2. The CDR3 reads CASSLPSGRAGEQYF. CDR3 DNA sequence: TGTGCCAGCAGCTTACCTAGCGGGAGGGCCGGAGAGCAGTACTTC.